These T cell receptor beta chains were read from a single sample in a study of neurological immune-mediated disorders. TCRdb used MiXCR to reprocess the 5' RACE reads, holding one entry per CDR3 protein. The table includes approximately 43,000 distinct CDR3 sequences, 2.5% detected once. Sequenced: PBMCs. These receptors were collected from a young man with multiple sclerosis. Each CDR3 is given with its conserved first and last residue. A D gene is named only where the DNA matches it firmly. Each size is how often the clone was seen (once, few, many) or a class if it is expanded.

TRBJ1-1,many,TRBV7-2,NA,CASSPPLNTEAFF,TGTGCCAGCAGCCCCCCGCTGAACACTGAAGCTTTCTTT
TRBJ1-2,few,TRBV5-5,NA,CASSLVAPIDGYTF,TGTGCCAGCAGCTTGGTGGCGCCTATTGATGGCTACACCTTC
TRBJ1-1,many,TRBV20-1,NA,CSAIPPIGGWTEAFF,TGCAGTGCTATACCCCCCATCGGGGGCTGGACTGAAGCTTTCTTT
TRBJ2-1,many,TRBV20-1,TRBD2,CSASKAGGFIDNEQFF,TGCAGTGCTAGTAAGGCGGGGGGATTTATAGACAATGAGCAGTTCTTC
TRBJ2-2,many,TRBV12-3/TRBV12-4,NA,CASTITGTGELFF,TGTGCCAGCACTATAACAGGCACCGGGGAGCTGTTTTTT
TRBJ2-7,many,TRBV5-6,TRBD1,CASSLRTGTGTEQYF,TGTGCCAGCAGCCTGCGAACCGGGACAGGGACCGAGCAGTACTTC
TRBJ2-2,many,TRBV12-3/TRBV12-4,NA,CASLGTVVPTGELFF,TGTGCCAGCCTAGGGACTGTGGTACCAACCGGGGAGCTGTTTTTT
TRBJ1-1,many,TRBV12-3/TRBV12-4,NA,CASSLTGLTTEAFF,TGTGCCAGCAGTCTGACTGGACTGACCACTGAAGCTTTCTTT
TRBJ2-5,many,TRBV5-5,TRBD2,CASSLDLAGGFETQYF,TGTGCCAGCAGCCTGGACTTAGCGGGAGGTTTTGAGACCCAGTACTTC
TRBJ2-3,many,TRBV7-2,TRBD2,CASSPASGRAGDTQYF,TGTGCCAGCAGCCCTGCTAGCGGGAGGGCTGGAGATACGCAGTATTTT
TRBJ1-2,many,TRBV20-1,TRBD1,CSASGPGTVYGYTF,TGCAGTGCTAGTGGGCCGGGGACAGTTTATGGCTACACCTTC
TRBJ1-4,many,TRBV20-1,NA,CSARTQGSGEKLFF,TGCAGTGCTCGTACACAGGGTTCCGGGGAAAAACTGTTTTTT
TRBJ2-2,many,TRBV7-2,NA,CASSYRGGTGELFF,TGTGCCAGCAGCTACAGGGGGGGTACCGGGGAGCTGTTTTTT
TRBJ2-7,many,TRBV20-1,TRBD2,CSARPGEGGAYEQYF,TGCAGTGCTAGGCCCGGCGAGGGAGGGGCCTACGAGCAGTACTTC
TRBJ2-7,many,TRBV7-2,TRBD2,CASSSRLASHEQYF,TGTGCCAGCAGCTCAAGACTAGCGTCCCACGAGCAGTACTTC
TRBJ2-4,many,TRBV4-2,TRBD1,CASSQDFTGGSKNIQYF,TGTGCCAGCAGCCAAGATTTTACAGGGGGCTCCAAAAACATTCAGTACTTC
TRBJ2-3,many,TRBV7-3,TRBD2,CASSTGLAGRDTQYF,TGTGCCAGCAGCACAGGTTTAGCGGGAAGGGATACGCAGTATTTT
TRBJ2-1,many,TRBV20-1,NA,CSAAQQLDSAQFF,TGCAGTGCCGCCCAACAACTCGATTCGGCGCAGTTCTTC
TRBJ2-4,many,TRBV4-2,TRBD2,CASSQDGLAGGGGPLGIQYF,TGTGCCAGCAGCCAAGATGGTCTAGCGGGGGGAGGGGGACCATTGGGCATTCAGTACTTC
TRBJ2-4,many,TRBV7-2,TRBD2,CASSLLSGGNIQYF,TGTGCCAGCAGCTTATTATCGGGGGGAAACATTCAGTACTTC
TRBJ2-7,many,TRBV20-1,NA,CSASSRYEQYF,TGCAGTGCTAGTTCACGGTACGAGCAGTACTTC
TRBJ2-1,many,TRBV5-1,TRBD1,CASRPGTGAYNEQFF,TGCGCCAGCAGACCCGGGACAGGGGCCTACAATGAGCAGTTCTTC
TRBJ2-7,many,TRBV28,TRBD1,CASSLNAGGFSYEQYF,TGTGCCAGCAGTTTAAACGCAGGGGGCTTCTCCTACGAGCAGTACTTC
TRBJ2-1,many,TRBV2,TRBD2,CASMSGVYNEQFF,TGTGCCAGCATGAGCGGGGTTTACAATGAGCAGTTCTTC
TRBJ2-3,many,TRBV5-5,TRBD1,CASSPLGQGATDTQYF,TGTGCCAGCAGCCCTTTAGGACAGGGGGCTACAGATACGCAGTATTTT
TRBJ2-1,many,TRBV27,TRBD2,CASRPTSGAYNEQFF,TGTGCCAGCAGGCCGACTAGCGGGGCTTACAATGAGCAGTTCTTC
TRBJ2-3,many,TRBV7-2,TRBD2,CASSFSSGGQYF,TGTGCCAGCAGCTTCTCTAGCGGGGGGCAGTATTTT
TRBJ2-1,many,TRBV28,TRBD2,CASSLLPLLTSGNNEQFF,TGTGCCAGCAGTTTATTGCCCCTTTTGACTAGCGGGAACAATGAGCAGTTCTTC